This T cell receptor beta chain was profiled in a study of blood T cell repertoires in COVID-19. This table comes from immunoSEQ multiplex PCR, and its TCRdb copy is limited to in-frame clones, with some not included. The repertoire holds tens of thousands of clones, with roughly 82% as singletons. This clone showed up just once. V lost 5 bases to trimming and J lost 2 bases; unmatched junction nucleotides: 6. Germline V gives CDR1 MNHEY, CDR2 SMNVEV (reference sequence). This CDR3 contains 15 residues. The sample comprised peripheral blood. The source of this sequence is a woman aged 80 or over with active or convalescent COVID-19. V and J are TRBV27 and TRBJ2-5; 9 bases agree with TRBD2. CDR3 region: CASSRGGAFQETQYF. The CDR3 bases are TGTGCCAGCAGTCGCGGGGGGGCCTTTCAAGAGACCCAGTACTTC.